Presented here are 27 T cell receptor beta chains from one specimen sequenced in a study of T cell changes during pregnancy in multiple sclerosis. TCRdb keeps only in-frame clones here, not all; method: immunoSEQ multiplex PCR. The sample contains 36,000 or so clones, 85% to 95% of which appear only once. Material for sequencing was PBMCs (not recorded whether the cells were cultured). The receptors shown here come from a female donor with multiple sclerosis, enrolled in a pregnancy study.

The chain joins TRBV9 to TRBJ2-1; D call uncertain. V was trimmed by 9 bases and J by 0 bases, leaving 16 bases between them. The CDR3 loop spans 15 amino acids. Looked up from germline, CDR1 is SGDLS and CDR2 is YYNGEE. CDR3 residues: CATGPLRSSYNEQFF. As DNA, the CDR3 is TGTGCCACAGGACCCCTCAGGAGCTCCTACAATGAGCAGTTCTTC.

The rearrangement uses TRBV21-1 and TRBJ2-7; TRBD2 is the table's D call and was not checked against the DNA. TRBV21-1 is noted as a pseudogene. The CDR3 runs 16 residues. The CDR3 loop is CASSKAGTSGSGEQYF. As DNA, the CDR3 is TGTGCCAGCAGCAAAGCTGGAACTAGCGGGAGTGGCGAGCAGTACTTC.

This rearrangement joins TRBV27 to TRBJ2-1, with 7 bases aligning to TRBD1. CDR3 size: 16 residues. V shed 6 bases and J 11 bases; nucleotides not matched to a gene: 19. Germline CDR1 and CDR2: MNHEY and SMNVEV (reference sequence). CDR3 nucleotides: TGTGCCAGCAGCGCCCCCACCGGGACAGTCCTTTTGAAGCAGTTCTTC. Protein: CASSAPTGTVLLKQFF.

The chain recombines TRBV14 with TRBJ2-1; perhaps D is TRBD1 or TRBD2 (5 bases each). Germline V gene lookup returns CDR1 SGHDN and CDR2 FVKESK. V was trimmed by 0 bases and J by 8 bases, leaving 17 bases between them. This CDR3 has 16 amino acids. The CDR3: CASSQDQRGTPHEQFF. In DNA form, the CDR3 reads TGTGCCAGCAGCCAAGATCAGAGGGGCACACCCCATGAGCAGTTCTTC. Full variable domain (rest looked up from reference TRBV14 and TRBJ2-1): EAGVTQFPSHSVIEKGQTVTLRCDPISGHDNLYWYRRVMGKEIKFLLHFVKESKQDESGMPNNRFLAERTGGTYSTLKVQPAELEDSGVYFCASSQDQRGTPHEQFFGPGTRLTVL.

The genes are TRBV7-9 and TRBJ2-3; no clear D gene. The CDR3 sequence is 16 residues long. Germline V lookup: CDR1 SEHNR, CDR2 FQNEAQ (reference sequence). Trimming pared 5 bases from V and 0 bases from J, leaving 15 bases between. CDR3 residues: CASSEPRRASTDTQYF. For the CDR3, the DNA is TGTGCCAGCAGCGAACCCCGCCGGGCTAGCACAGATACGCAGTATTTT.

V is TRBV10-1 and J is TRBJ2-5, with TRBD2 matching 8 bases. Germline CDR1 is WNHNN and CDR2 is SYGVQD (reference sequence). V gave up 7 bases and J gave up 4 bases; unmatched junction bases: 5. The CDR3 consists of 13 residues. The CDR3 DNA sequence: TGCGCCAGCACGGGAGGGCTTGGAGAGACCCAGTACTTC. Translation gives CASTGGLGETQYF.

The gene calls are TRBV7-9 and TRBJ1-2; D possibly corresponds to TRBD1 (6 bases). The CDR3 spans 13 residues. V was shortened by 4 bases and J by 2 bases, with 8 bases between the two germline ends. The germline CDR1 and CDR2 sequences are SEHNR and FQNEAQ (reference sequence). Here the CDR3 DNA reads TGTGCCAGCAGCTCCCAGGGGAACTATGGCTACACCTTC. Encoded protein: CASSSQGNYGYTF.

The CDR3 DNA reads as TGTGCCGGCGCCAGGAGGGCTGGCACTGAAGCTTTCTTT. This codes for CAGARRAGTEAFF. J is TRBJ1-1 and V is TRBV9; no reliable D call. With 10 bases removed from V and 4 bases from J, the gap between germline ends came to 17 bases. This CDR3 spans 13 amino acids. The germline V gene has CDR1 SGDLS and CDR2 YYNGEE.

This sequence joins TRBV4-1 and TRBJ2-7; possibly TRBD2 for D (5 bases). Trimming pared 1 base from V and 1 base from J, leaving 11 bases between. The CDR3 is 15 residues long. CDR1 MGHRA and CDR2 YSYEKL come from the germline V gene. This CDR3 is CASSQAAAGSYEQYF. The CDR3 coding sequence is TGCGCCAGCAGCCAAGCTGCGGCGGGTTCCTACGAGCAGTACTTC.

The genes are TRBV29-1 and TRBJ1-1; 8 bases agree with TRBD1. With V trimmed by 1 base and J by 3 bases, 7 bases remained unmatched. This CDR3 is built from 15 residues. Per the germline V gene, CDR1 is SQVTM and CDR2 is ANQGSEA. CDR3 DNA: TGCAGCGTTGAAGCCCCGGGGGACAGGCACACTGAAGCTTTCTTT. Its protein is CSVEAPGDRHTEAFF.

The chain carries TRBV5-5 and TRBJ1-1; no reliable D call. Trimming stripped 0 bases from V and 1 base from J, with 4 bases between. Germline V gene data show CDR1 as SGHKS and CDR2 as YYEKEE (reference sequence). This CDR3 is 13 amino acids long. The CDR3 DNA follows: TGTGCCAGCAGCTTGGAAGGGAACACTGAAGCTTTCTTT. Translated, it gives CASSLEGNTEAFF.

V gene TRBV5-1 combines with J gene TRBJ2-3; 8 bases map to TRBD2. The trim removed 4 bases at V and 3 bases at J, leaving 4 bases unmatched. The CDR3 consists of 14 residues. The germline V gene encodes CDR1 SGHRS and CDR2 YFSETQ. For the CDR3, the DNA is TGCGCCAGCAGCCGATCTAGCGGGACAGATACGCAGTATTTT. Its translation is CASSRSSGTDTQYF.

This chain connects TRBV30 to TRBJ1-2; D call uncertain. The germline V gene has CDR1 GTSNPN and CDR2 SVGIG (reference sequence). The CDR3 runs to 13 residues. Trimming removed 4 bases from V and 4 bases from J, with 13 bases in between. The CDR3 spells CAWMGEALYGYTF. CDR3 DNA: TGTGCCTGGATGGGAGAGGCTCTCTATGGCTACACCTTC.

The CDR3 sequence is CASSPAYSGSIPGELFF. In nucleotides, the CDR3 is TGCGCCAGCAGCCCGGCCTATAGCGGGAGCATCCCCGGGGAGCTGTTTTTT. V is TRBV5-1 and J is TRBJ2-2; 9 bases match TRBD2. Per germline, CDR1 SGHRS and CDR2 YFSETQ. This CDR3 comprises 17 residues. The V gene end was trimmed by 4 bases and the J gene end by 6 bases; junction bases not matched to a gene: 13.

Only one count was recorded for this clone. In DNA form, the CDR3 reads TGCGCCAGCAGTGAGTCCCGACTCGGCGTGAACACTGAAGCTTTCTTT. It translates to CASSESRLGVNTEAFF. The V gene is TRBV10-2, the J gene TRBJ1-1; D is undetermined. From germline, CDR1 is WSHSY and CDR2 SAAADI. The V end lost 0 bases, the J end lost 0 bases, and 11 bases lay between the germline ends. This CDR3 spans 16 amino acids.

This chain joins TRBV7-9 and TRBJ1-1, with a tentative D call TRBD1 (6 bases). CDR3 size: 12 residues. Germline assignment: CDR1 SEHNR and CDR2 FQNEAQ (reference sequence). Trimming took 1 base from V and 7 from J, leaving 7 bases between them. As DNA, the CDR3 is TGTGCCAGCAGCTTAGAGGGGGGTGAAGCTTTCTTT. It yields the protein CASSLEGGEAFF.

This clone was counted only a few times. The rearrangement joins TRBV30 to TRBJ1-1; no definite D call. V was shortened by 5 bases and J by 1 base, with 5 bases between the two germline ends. Germline V gives CDR1 GTSNPN, CDR2 SVGIG (reference sequence). This CDR3 is 11 amino acids long. As DNA, the CDR3 is TGTGCCTGGTTAGAGAACACTGAAGCTTTCTTT. Its translation: CAWLENTEAFF.

The count of this clone is one. The chain is built from TRBV4-1 and TRBJ1-4; TRBD1 matches at 7 bases. The CDR3 length is 14 residues. Germline values: CDR1 MGHRA, CDR2 YSYEKL. The V gene end was trimmed by 5 bases and the J gene end by 7 bases; junction bases not matched to a gene: 7. The CDR3 bases are TGCGCCAGCAGCTCTACAGGGGTTGGTGAAAAACTGTTTTTT. Translation gives CASSSTGVGEKLFF.

The chain employs TRBV11-2 and TRBJ1-2, with 8 bases identical to TRBD1. The CDR3 spans 17 residues. The V gene's germline CDR1 is SGHAT and CDR2 FQNNGV. The J segment lost 2 bases and the V segment lost 1 base, leaving 9 bases of the junction unmatched. CDR3 nucleotide sequence: TGTGCCAGCAGCTTAGTGGGGAAACGGACAGGGAACTATGGCTACACCTTC. Translation gives CASSLVGKRTGNYGYTF.

The chain couples TRBV6-5 to TRBJ2-7, with D maybe TRBD2 (5 bases). V shed 6 bases and J shed 9 bases, with 18 bases lying between them. The CDR3 extends over 13 amino acids. Per the germline V gene, CDR1 is MNHEY and CDR2 is SVGAGI. The CDR3 here is CASREDEASGQYF. CDR3 bases: TGTGCCAGCAGAGAGGACGAGGCAAGCGGGCAGTACTTC.

This sequence joins TRBV5-1 and TRBJ2-5; no definite D call. Germline V CDR1 and CDR2: SGHRS, YFSETQ. CDR3 length equals 13 residues. V dropped 1 base and J dropped 1 base, with 5 bases sitting between them. This CDR3 reads CASSLRIQETQYF. The CDR3, as DNA: TGCGCCAGCAGCTTGCGTATCCAAGAGACCCAGTACTTC.

The chain recombines TRBV30 with TRBJ2-5; TRBD1 aligns across 10 bases. Germline-derived CDR1 and CDR2 are GTSNPN and SVGIG (reference sequence). V shed 1 base and J 2 bases; nucleotides not matched to a gene: 13. This CDR3 region has 18 residues. The CDR3 DNA is TGTGCCTGGAGTGGAGGACAGGGGGTCACCAATCTACAAGAGACCCAGTACTTC. This encodes CAWSGGQGVTNLQETQYF. Drawing the rest from reference TRBV30 and TRBJ2-5, the complete variable domain is SQTIHQWPATLVQPVGSPLSLECTVEGTSNPNLYWYRQAAGRGLQLLFYSVGIGQISSEVPQNLSASRPQDRQFILSSKKLLLSDSGFYLCAWSGGQGVTNLQETQYFGPGTRLLVL.

J is TRBJ2-2 and V is TRBV6-6; TRBD2 is a possible D gene (7 bases). CDR3 length: 14 amino acids. Per the germline V gene, CDR1 is MNHNY and CDR2 is SVGAGI (reference sequence). Trimming removed 7 bases from V and 7 bases from J, with 16 bases in between. CDR3 sequence (DNA): TGTGCCAGCACCCTGTACAGGGAGGGCGGGGAGCTGTTTTTT. This sequence encodes CASTLYREGGELFF.

V gene TRBV18 combines with J gene TRBJ2-7; 8 bases match TRBD1. CDR3 size: 15 residues. V lost 3 bases to trimming and J lost 6 bases; unmatched junction nucleotides: 10. Germline values: CDR1 KGHSH, CDR2 LQKENI. The DNA of the CDR3 is TGTGCCAGCTCACCGGCCGGACAGGGCTTGGGCGAGCAGTACTTC. Translated, it gives CASSPAGQGLGEQYF.

Comments on this clone: An end of the junction does not agree with germline; a read error may underlie this. This sequence joins TRBV19 and TRBJ1-2; 8 bases fit TRBD1. Germline V lookup: CDR1 LNHDA, CDR2 SQIVND (reference sequence). CDR3 length equals 13 residues. CDR3 loop: CASSQDRDYGYTF. DNA of the CDR3: TGTGCCAGTAGCCAGGACAGGGACTACGGCTACACCTTC.

The chain carries TRBV9 and TRBJ2-3, with 10 bases aligning to TRBD2. This CDR3 comprises 16 residues. With 3 bases clipped from V and 2 bases from J, the junction kept 6 bases outside the gene matches. Germline values: CDR1 SGDLS, CDR2 YYNGEE. CDR3 amino acids: CASSAGTSDHTDTQYF. CDR3 nucleotide sequence: TGTGCCAGCAGCGCCGGGACTAGCGACCACACAGATACGCAGTATTTT.

The V and J genes are TRBV21-1 and TRBJ1-2. TRBV21-1 is listed as a pseudogene. This CDR3 has 16 amino acids. CDR3 region: CASSKLLRMSNYGYTF. CDR3 DNA sequence: TGTGCCAGCAGCAAACTATTGCGAATGTCTAACTATGGCTACACCTTC.